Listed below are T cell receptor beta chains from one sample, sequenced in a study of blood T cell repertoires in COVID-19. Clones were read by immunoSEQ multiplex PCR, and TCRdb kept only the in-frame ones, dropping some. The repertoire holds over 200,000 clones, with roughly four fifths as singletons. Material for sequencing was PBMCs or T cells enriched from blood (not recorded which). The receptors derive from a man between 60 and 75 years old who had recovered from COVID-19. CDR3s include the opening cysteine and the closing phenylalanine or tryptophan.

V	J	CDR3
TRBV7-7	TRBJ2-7	CASSLGTGGSYEQYF
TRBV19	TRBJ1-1	CASSISRHTEAFF
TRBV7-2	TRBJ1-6	CASSLSRVENSPLHF
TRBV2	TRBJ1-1	CASRQQGATEAFF
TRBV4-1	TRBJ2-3	CASSQDISLGTSGGADTQYF
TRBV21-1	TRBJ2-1	CASGGTRGPYSYNEQFF
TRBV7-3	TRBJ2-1	CASSLTRDSYNEQFF
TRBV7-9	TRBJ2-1	CASSLTSGGYNEQFF
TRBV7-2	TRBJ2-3	CASSLGTAGGPRDTQYF
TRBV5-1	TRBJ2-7	CASSLGTSGVSYEQYF
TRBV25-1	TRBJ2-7	CASSDPGRGIYEQYF
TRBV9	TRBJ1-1	CASSVDSRPVNTEAFF
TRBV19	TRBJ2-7	CASSPTRQGFEQYF